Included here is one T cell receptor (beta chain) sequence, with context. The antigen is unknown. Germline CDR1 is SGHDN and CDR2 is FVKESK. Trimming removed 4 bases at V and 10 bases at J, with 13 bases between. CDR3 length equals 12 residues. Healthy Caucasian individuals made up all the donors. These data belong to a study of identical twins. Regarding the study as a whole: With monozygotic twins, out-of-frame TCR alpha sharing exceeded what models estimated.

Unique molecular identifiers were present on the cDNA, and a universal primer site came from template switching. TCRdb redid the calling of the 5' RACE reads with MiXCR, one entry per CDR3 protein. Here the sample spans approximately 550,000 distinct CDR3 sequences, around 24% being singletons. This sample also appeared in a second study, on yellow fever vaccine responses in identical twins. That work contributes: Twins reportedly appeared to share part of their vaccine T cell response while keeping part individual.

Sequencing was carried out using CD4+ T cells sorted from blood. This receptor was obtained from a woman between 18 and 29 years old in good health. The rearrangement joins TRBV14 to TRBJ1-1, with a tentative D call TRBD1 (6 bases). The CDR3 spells CASSPQGRVAFF. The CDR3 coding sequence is TGTGCCAGCAGCCCACAGGGTAGGGTAGCTTTCTTT.